The 28 T cell receptor beta chains reported below all come from one sample, sequenced in a study of blood T cell repertoires in COVID-19. The data were produced by immunoSEQ multiplex PCR, yet TCRdb's version contains in-frame clones alone and is incomplete. The repertoire holds roughly 90,000 clones, roughly 80% seen once, with 10% in the top ten. The sample was peripheral blood. The receptor set was obtained from an older woman with acute or convalescent COVID-19.

The chain uses TRBV19 and TRBJ1-4; 9 bases align to TRBD1. Looked up from germline, CDR1 is LNHDA and CDR2 is SQIVND (reference sequence). This CDR3 has 14 amino acids. J was trimmed by 7 bases and V by 4 bases; bases with no gene match: 4. Written as DNA, the CDR3 is TGTGCCAGTAGTAAGGACAGGGGCATTGAAAAACTGTTTTTT. Translated, it gives CASSKDRGIEKLFF.

J is TRBJ2-3 and V is TRBV5-1; D unresolved. CDR3 length: 14 residues. V was clipped by 1 base and J by 5 bases, with 11 bases between them. Germline V lookup: CDR1 SGHRS, CDR2 YFSETQ. The CDR3 sequence is CASSLHMIEDTQYF. Here the CDR3 DNA reads TGCGCCAGCAGCTTGCACATGATTGAAGATACGCAGTATTTT.

V and J are TRBV6-5 and TRBJ1-3; D may be TRBD1 (6 bases). This CDR3 spans 15 amino acids. CDR1 and CDR2 from the germline V gene are MNHEY and SVGAGI. The V gene lost 7 bases and the J gene lost 7 bases, with 20 bases spanning the gap. CDR3: CASKSDRMVINTIYF. The CDR3 DNA follows: TGTGCCAGCAAGTCAGACAGGATGGTTATCAACACCATATATTTT.

V gene TRBV15 combines with J gene TRBJ1-4; D is ambiguous. The CDR3 has 15 amino acids. Germline V gene data show CDR1 as LNHNV and CDR2 as YYDKDF (reference sequence). With 0 bases removed from V and 8 bases from J, the gap between germline ends came to 13 bases. This CDR3 reads CATSRDPGKNEKLFF. Here the CDR3 DNA reads TGTGCCACCAGCAGAGATCCGGGGAAAAACGAAAAACTGTTTTTT.

CDR3 nucleotide sequence: TGTGCCAGCAGCTTAGTGGACAGCTATGGCTACACCTTC. This codes for CASSLVDSYGYTF. J is TRBJ1-2 and V is TRBV7-9, with TRBD1 as a possible D gene (6 bases). Germline CDR1 and CDR2: SEHNR and FQNEAQ (reference sequence). The CDR3 contains 13 residues. Trimming cost V 1 base and J 4 bases, with 7 bases left between them.

The chain carries TRBV28 and TRBJ1-1; tentative D call: TRBD1 (5 bases). Deletions cut 3 bases from V and 1 base from J, with 9 bases between. CDR3 length: 14 residues. Germline CDR1 reads MDHEN; CDR2 reads SYDVKM. The CDR3, as DNA: TGTGCCAGCAGTTTGGGGGGAACGAACACTGAAGCTTTCTTT. Translated, it gives CASSLGGTNTEAFF.

This sequence joins TRBV27 and TRBJ1-2, with 10 nucleotides matching TRBD1. Germline values: CDR1 MNHEY, CDR2 SMNVEV (reference sequence). V was pared by 0 bases and J by 7 bases, with 5 bases of the junction left unmatched. CDR3 size: 15 residues. CDR3 protein: CASSLSMGQGFGYTF. In DNA form, the CDR3 reads TGTGCCAGCAGTTTATCGATGGGACAGGGGTTTGGCTACACCTTC.

The rearrangement links TRBV7-9 to TRBJ1-2, with no clear D. Trimming took 3 bases from V and 5 from J, leaving 7 bases between them. Germline values: CDR1 SEHNR, CDR2 FQNEAQ (reference sequence). The CDR3 spans 12 residues. CDR3 bases: TGTGCCAGCAGCTTGGAGGGTTATGGCTACACCTTC. This encodes CASSLEGYGYTF.

The chain couples TRBV28 to TRBJ1-2; tentatively, D is TRBD1 (5 bases). The CDR3 consists of 13 residues. Germline CDR1 reads MDHEN; CDR2 reads SYDVKM. V gave up 6 bases and J gave up 7 bases, with 15 bases separating them. The CDR3 spells CASSKGRRSGYTF. The CDR3 DNA reads TGTGCCAGCAGCAAGGGGCGCAGATCTGGCTACACCTTC.

The CDR3 DNA is TGTGCCAGCAGCCAAGAGTGGGCTAGCGGGAGCGATGAGCAGTTCTTC. Translated, it gives CASSQEWASGSDEQFF. The V and J genes are TRBV3-1 (or the pseudogene TRBV3-2) and TRBJ2-1; 10 bases map to TRBD2. The CDR3 runs to 16 residues. V lost 0 bases to trimming and J lost 8 bases; unmatched junction nucleotides: 7. Germline V gene data show CDR1 as LGHDT and CDR2 as YNNKEL (reference sequence).

This clone has just a few counts. The genes are TRBV5-4 and TRBJ1-1; the D is unclear. Germline V gene data show CDR1 as SGHNT and CDR2 as YYREEE (reference sequence). Between the trimmed V and J ends, which lost 3 bases and 5 bases, there was a span of 17 bases. This CDR3 is built from 15 residues. In DNA, the CDR3 is TGTGCCAGCAGCTGGAGGGCGGGCTCGGGAACTGAAGCTTTCTTT. Translated: CASSWRAGSGTEAFF.

The V and J genes are TRBV5-1 and TRBJ2-3; 7 bases are shared with TRBD2. The germline V gene has CDR1 SGHRS and CDR2 YFSETQ. The CDR3 consists of 14 residues. V shed 0 bases, J shed 6 bases, and the junction held 4 bases outside the gene matches. This CDR3 is CASSLETSLDTQYF. In DNA form, the CDR3 reads TGCGCCAGCAGCTTGGAGACTAGCCTCGATACGCAGTATTTT.

The chain couples TRBV19 to TRBJ1-6, with D uncertain. The CDR3 spans 14 residues. CDR1 is LNHDA and CDR2 is SQIVND in the germline V gene (reference sequence). Trimming removed 3 bases at V and 5 bases at J, with 8 bases between. CDR3: CASSIGTDNSPLHF. For the CDR3, the DNA is TGTGCCAGTAGTATTGGTACAGATAATTCACCCCTCCACTTT.

The chain combines TRBV5-4 with TRBJ2-5; 10 bases fit TRBD1. CDR1 and CDR2 from the germline V gene are SGHNT and YYREEE (reference sequence). CDR3 length: 15 residues. V was pared by 5 bases and J by 7 bases, with 11 bases of the junction left unmatched. Here the CDR3 DNA reads TGTGCCAGCAGGGGGGGGACAGGGGCACCAGGGACCCAGTACTTC. Translation gives CASRGGTGAPGTQYF.

CDR3 sequence reads: CASSRQGGTEAFF. DNA for the CDR3: TGTGCCAGCAGTAGACAGGGTGGCACTGAAGCTTTCTTT. The rearrangement links TRBV6-5 to TRBJ1-1; the match to TRBD1 covers 7 bases. J was trimmed by 4 bases and V by 5 bases; bases with no gene match: 4. This CDR3 region has 13 residues. Germline values: CDR1 MNHEY, CDR2 SVGAGI.

The CDR3 region has the DNA TGTGCCAGCAGCCCCGGACTAGCGAGCACAGATACGCAGTATTTT. It codes for CASSPGLASTDTQYF. The chain recombines TRBV7-2 with TRBJ2-3; 9 nucleotides align to TRBD2. The V gene's germline CDR1 is SGHTA and CDR2 FQGNSA. The CDR3 has 15 residues. V lost 5 bases, J lost 0 bases, and 3 bases stayed unmatched.

The genes are TRBV9 and TRBJ1-3; D is undetermined. Germline values: CDR1 SGDLS, CDR2 YYNGEE. V was trimmed by 0 bases and J by 4 bases, leaving 8 bases between them. This CDR3 region has 14 residues. CDR3 region: CASSVEGRGNTIYF. The CDR3, as DNA: TGTGCCAGCAGCGTAGAAGGCAGGGGAAACACCATATATTTT.

This clone was counted a few times. The chain has TRBV29-1 and TRBJ2-1, with 7 bases aligning to TRBD2. The V gene end was trimmed by 6 bases and the J gene end by 9 bases; junction bases not matched to a gene: 8. CDR3 length equals 12 residues. Germline V lookup: CDR1 SQVTM, CDR2 ANQGSEA. The CDR3 nucleotides read TGCAGCGTCGCAAGGGAGCGGGGTGAGCAGTTCTTC. This gives the protein CSVARERGEQFF.

The chain combines TRBV15 with TRBJ1-4; no clear D gene. Germline V gene data show CDR1 as LNHNV and CDR2 as YYDKDF (reference sequence). V lost 1 base, J lost 4 bases, and 7 bases lay in between. The CDR3 contains 14 residues. CDR3: CATSRGELNEKLFF. CDR3 sequence (DNA): TGTGCCACCAGCAGAGGTGAACTTAATGAAAAACTGTTTTTT. Complete variable domain (other parts from reference TRBV15 and TRBJ1-4): DAMVIQNPRYQVTQFGKPVTLSCSQTLNHNVMYWYQQKSSQAPKLLFHYYDKDFNNEADTPDNFQSRRPNTSFCFLDIRSPGLGDTAMYLCATSRGELNEKLFFGSGTQLSVL.

V is TRBV7-9 and J is TRBJ2-7, with D hard to call. The CDR3 is made up of 12 amino acids. Germline V gene lookup returns CDR1 SEHNR and CDR2 FQNEAQ (reference sequence). V gave up 3 bases and J gave up 4 bases, with 7 bases separating them. The CDR3 sequence is CASSFAEYEQYF. CDR3 coding DNA: TGTGCCAGCAGCTTTGCGGAGTACGAGCAGTACTTC.

The gene calls are TRBV11-2 and TRBJ2-1; 9 bases align to TRBD2. The J segment lost 3 bases and the V segment lost 0 bases, leaving 6 bases of the junction unmatched. This CDR3 is built from 17 residues. Germline CDR1 reads SGHAT; CDR2 reads FQNNGV. The CDR3 coding sequence is TGTGCCAGCAGCTTAGACTCCGGGACTAGCAGCTACAATGAGCAGTTCTTC. Protein: CASSLDSGTSSYNEQFF. The full variable domain, its missing parts supplied by reference TRBV11-2 and TRBJ2-1, is EAGVAQSPRYKIIEKRQSVAFWCNPISGHATLYWYQQILGQGPKLLIQFQNNGVVDDSQLPKDRFSAERLKGVDSTLKIQPAKLEDSAVYLCASSLDSGTSSYNEQFFGPGTRLTVL.

This clone occurred once. The chain is built from TRBV30 and TRBJ2-1; 9 bases line up with TRBD2. Germline V lookup: CDR1 GTSNPN, CDR2 SVGIG (reference sequence). This CDR3 contains 14 residues. The J segment lost 3 bases and the V segment lost 3 bases, leaving 3 bases of the junction unmatched. Here the CDR3 DNA reads TGTGCCTGGAGCGAGACTAGCGGCTACAATGAGCAGTTCTTC. Translated: CAWSETSGYNEQFF.

The rearrangement joins TRBV5-1 to TRBJ1-2; 7 bases are shared with TRBD1. V dropped 0 bases and J dropped 2; count of bases not matched to a gene: 4. From germline, CDR1 is SGHRS and CDR2 YFSETQ. There are 15 residues in the CDR3. The CDR3 nucleotides are TGCGCCAGCAGCTTGGATGGGACAGTCAACTATGGCTACACCTTC. Protein sequence: CASSLDGTVNYGYTF. Supplemented by reference TRBV5-1 and TRBJ1-2, the full variable domain reads KAGVTQTPRYLIKTRGQQVTLSCSPISGHRSVSWYQQTPGQGLQFLFEYFSETQRNKGNFPGRFSGRQFSNSRSEMNVSTLELGDSALYLCASSLDGTVNYGYTFGSGTRLTVV.

The chain is built from TRBV12-3 or TRBV12-4 and TRBJ1-2; no firm D call. There are 13 residues in the CDR3. V lost 1 base to trimming and J lost 4 bases, with 7 bases between them. The CDR3 bases are TGTGCCAGCAGTTTAGACAGCCTCTATGGCTACACCTTC. Its protein product is CASSLDSLYGYTF.

This clone was counted once. This sequence joins TRBV5-1 and TRBJ1-6; D is perhaps TRBD1 (5 bases). The germline V and J ends were trimmed by 0 bases and 9 bases, with 22 bases remaining between them. The length of the CDR3 is 18 residues. Germline assignment: CDR1 SGHRS and CDR2 YFSETQ. In DNA, the CDR3 is TGCGCCAGCAGCTTGGGCTTTGGGGCAGGGTCCTTAGGTTCACCCCTCCACTTT. Its translation is CASSLGFGAGSLGSPLHF.

CDR3 protein: CASSSTPLAGGPYEQFF. CDR3 sequence (DNA): TGTGCCAGCAGCTCAACGCCCCTAGCGGGAGGGCCCTATGAGCAGTTCTTC. The chain links TRBV7-9 to TRBJ2-1, with 12 bases that match TRBD2. The V and J ends lost 4 bases and 8 bases, in that order; junction bases with no gene match: 12. Germline V gene sequence: CDR1 SEHNR, CDR2 FQNEAQ (reference sequence). The CDR3 sequence is 17 residues long.

This clone was counted once. The genes are TRBV18 and TRBJ2-1; no definite D call. From germline, CDR1 is KGHSH and CDR2 LQKENI. The V gene lost 8 bases and the J gene lost 9 bases, with 20 bases spanning the gap. This CDR3 is built from 14 residues. The chain's CDR3 is CASLPAMHAPEQFF. CDR3 sequence (DNA): TGTGCCAGCCTACCCGCCATGCATGCCCCTGAGCAGTTCTTC.

This clone was observed a few times. The chain has TRBV5-4 and TRBJ2-7; no clear D gene. This CDR3 is built from 13 residues. The germline CDR1 and CDR2 sequences are SGHNT and YYREEE (reference sequence). V lost 3 bases and J lost 6, with 13 bases in between. The CDR3 reads CASSSRRIGEQYF. In DNA, the CDR3 is TGTGCCAGCAGCTCCCGCAGGATAGGCGAGCAGTACTTC.